The 27 T cell receptor beta chains in this list originate from one sample, sequenced in a study of blood T cell repertoires in COVID-19. Assay used: immunoSEQ multiplex PCR; TCRdb lists only in-frame clones, some missing. The data hold 320,000 or so clones, with over 70% observed a single time. Sequenced material: PBMCs or T cells enriched from blood (not recorded which). All receptors come from a young man who had recovered from COVID-19.

This chain links TRBV4-1 with TRBJ2-2, with D perhaps TRBD2 (5 bases). This CDR3 spans 16 amino acids. Germline lookup yields CDR1 MGHRA and CDR2 YSYEKL. With 4 bases removed from V and 0 bases from J, the gap between germline ends came to 12 bases. CDR3 nucleotides: TGCGCCAGCAGCCCCTTAGCGTCCGCGAACACCGGGGAGCTGTTTTTT. As protein: CASSPLASANTGELFF.

The chain employs TRBV9 and TRBJ2-3, with a weak D call TRBD1 (5 bases). With 6 bases removed from V and 2 bases from J, the gap between germline ends came to 13 bases. Germline lookup yields CDR1 SGDLS and CDR2 YYNGEE. The CDR3 consists of 14 residues. CDR3 nucleotides: TGTGCCAGCACCGAAGACAGCCACACAGATACGCAGTATTTT. This codes for CASTEDSHTDTQYF.

V and J are TRBV6-5 and TRBJ1-5; no clear D gene. CDR3 length: 15 amino acids. Germline CDR1 and CDR2: MNHEY and SVGAGI. Trimming removed 5 bases from V and 5 bases from J, with 16 bases in between. CDR3 sequence (DNA): TGTGCCAGCAGTATCGGACTAGTAGGCGATCAGCCCCAGCATTTT. Its protein is CASSIGLVGDQPQHF.

The V gene is TRBV14, the J gene TRBJ2-3; D uncertain. CDR1 SGHDN and CDR2 FVKESK come from the germline V gene. V was pared by 2 bases and J by 0 bases, with 12 bases between. The CDR3 runs 16 residues. For the CDR3, the DNA is TGTGCCAGCAGCCAATTGCGCGGAACAAGCACAGATACGCAGTATTTT. Amino acid sequence: CASSQLRGTSTDTQYF.

The chain carries TRBV23-1 and TRBJ2-2, with D possibly matching TRBD1 (5 bases). TRBV23-1 is assigned to the ORF class and has an uncertain function. V was pared by 4 bases and J by 6 bases, with 21 bases between. The CDR3 contains 17 residues. The chain's CDR3 is CASSRVPGKKLAGELFF. The CDR3, as DNA: TGCGCCAGCAGTCGGGTCCCAGGGAAAAAATTGGCCGGGGAGCTGTTTTTT.

The chain recombines TRBV18 with TRBJ2-7; tentatively, D is TRBD1 (5 bases). Trimming shortened V by 0 bases and J by 6 bases, and 18 bases separated the two germline ends. This CDR3 region has 16 residues. Germline V gene data show CDR1 as KGHSH and CDR2 as LQKENI. The CDR3 spells CASSPPDTREPLEQYF. The DNA for the CDR3 is TGTGCCAGCTCACCACCTGATACCAGGGAACCCCTCGAGCAGTACTTC. The entire variable domain, with the rest obtained from reference TRBV18 and TRBJ2-7, is as follows: NAGVMQNPRHLVRRRGQEARLRCSPMKGHSHVYWYRQLPEEGLKFMVYLQKENIIDESGMPKERFSAEFPKEGPSILRIQQVVRGDSAAYFCASSPPDTREPLEQYFGPGTRLTVT.

CDR3 residues: CASSTLSGNTIYF. Here the CDR3 DNA reads TGTGCCAGTAGTACTCTCTCTGGAAACACCATATATTTT. V and J are TRBV19 and TRBJ1-3, with D hard to call. There are 13 residues in the CDR3. V gave up 4 bases and J gave up 0 bases, with 4 bases separating them. Germline loops: CDR1 LNHDA, CDR2 SQIVND (reference sequence).

The chain uses TRBV27 and TRBJ2-2; TRBD2 matches 8 bases. This CDR3 is built from 15 residues. V lost 7 bases and J lost 2; bases outside the gene matches: 6. CDR1 and CDR2 (germline): MNHEY, SMNVEV (reference sequence). Here the CDR3 reads CASTQRGRNTGELFF. The CDR3 nucleotides read TGTGCCAGCACCCAGCGGGGGAGAAACACCGGGGAGCTGTTTTTT.

This chain links TRBV19 with TRBJ2-7; TRBD2 might be the D (6 bases). The CDR3 spans 15 residues. Trimming pared 3 bases from V and 4 bases from J, leaving 16 bases between. Looked up from germline, CDR1 is LNHDA and CDR2 is SQIVND (reference sequence). The CDR3 spells CASSIGRQRIYEQYF. The CDR3, as DNA: TGTGCCAGTAGTATCGGGAGACAGAGGATTTACGAGCAGTACTTC.

The chain joins TRBV7-2 to TRBJ2-5; no definite D call. Germline CDR1 and CDR2: SGHTA and FQGNSA. Trimming left V 2 bases short and J 2 bases short, with 18 bases between. The CDR3 consists of 17 residues. CDR3 residues: CASSLIIPSYRQETQYF. CDR3 bases: TGTGCCAGCAGCTTAATCATTCCAAGTTATCGGCAAGAGACCCAGTACTTC.

The genes are TRBV6-5 and TRBJ1-5; tentatively, D is TRBD1 (5 bases). The CDR3 is 13 residues long. Germline values: CDR1 MNHEY, CDR2 SVGAGI. The V end was cut by 5 bases, the J end by 5 bases, with 10 bases between. CDR3 coding DNA: TGTGCCAGCAGTAGACAGTGGGATCAGCCCCAGCATTTT. This gives the protein CASSRQWDQPQHF.

The J gene is TRBJ2-7, the V gene TRBV27; D is unclear. The CDR3 has 12 amino acids. V lost 5 bases to trimming and J lost 6 bases, with 11 bases between them. Germline loops: CDR1 MNHEY, CDR2 SMNVEV (reference sequence). CDR3 in amino acids: CASSLFGGEQYF. CDR3 bases: TGTGCCAGCAGTCTTTTTGGCGGCGAGCAGTACTTC.

The chain recombines TRBV5-1 with TRBJ2-3; 8 nucleotides align to TRBD1. The germline CDR1 and CDR2 sequences are SGHRS and YFSETQ. J gave up 4 bases and V 1 base, and 8 bases lay outside the gene matches. The CDR3 loop spans 16 amino acids. The CDR3 region is CASSLTGGHQADTQYF. CDR3 DNA sequence: TGCGCCAGCAGCTTGACAGGGGGGCACCAGGCAGATACGCAGTATTTT.

V gene TRBV4-2 combines with J gene TRBJ2-7; TRBD2 might be the D (6 bases). Germline loops: CDR1 LGHNA, CDR2 YNFKEQ. V dropped 3 bases and J dropped 4 bases, with 16 bases sitting between them. The CDR3 extends over 15 amino acids. The CDR3 is CASSQGGTLAYEQYF. CDR3 DNA: TGTGCCAGCAGCCAGGGCGGGACTCTGGCGTACGAGCAGTACTTC.

The CDR3 protein is CASSSPRQGILYEQYF. CDR3 in DNA: TGTGCCAGCAGTTCCCCGCGACAGGGGATCCTCTACGAGCAGTACTTC. The rearrangement links TRBV28 to TRBJ2-7, with 8 bases identical to TRBD1. This CDR3 is 16 amino acids long. Trimming removed 4 bases from V and 3 bases from J; junction bases left unmatched: 11. Germline V gene lookup returns CDR1 MDHEN and CDR2 SYDVKM.

The rearrangement links TRBV2 to TRBJ1-6; TRBD1 is a possible D gene (5 bases). Germline V gene data show CDR1 as SNHLY and CDR2 as FYNNEI. This CDR3 has 13 residues. Trimming stripped 8 bases from V and 6 bases from J, with 11 bases between. The CDR3 DNA reads TGTGCCAGCCGGGCAGGGTCTAATTCACCCCTCCACTTT. It codes for CASRAGSNSPLHF. The full variable domain, completed using reference TRBV2 and TRBJ1-6, is EPEVTQTPSHQVTQMGQEVILRCVPISNHLYFYWYRQILGQKVEFLVSFYNNEISEKSEIFDDQFSVERPDGSNFTLKIRSTKLEDSAMYFCASRAGSNSPLHFGNGTRLTVT.

The chain is built from TRBV7-8 and TRBJ1-5; possible D gene TRBD1, 5 bases. Between the trimmed V and J ends, which lost 2 bases and 6 bases, there was a span of 14 bases. The CDR3 sequence is 15 residues long. Germline V gene sequence: CDR1 SGHVS, CDR2 FQNEAQ. The CDR3 region has the DNA TGTGCCAGCAGCTTACTAGGAGGGGCTTTTCAGCCCCAGCATTTT. Its translation is CASSLLGGAFQPQHF.

The chain employs TRBV6-4 and TRBJ2-7; TRBD1 matches 7 bases. V lost 4 bases to trimming and J lost 6 bases; unmatched junction nucleotides: 6. Per germline, CDR1 MRHNA and CDR2 SNTAGT. CDR3 length: 13 residues. The CDR3 loop is CASSATGTSEQYF. The CDR3 DNA reads TGTGCCAGCAGTGCGACAGGGACCTCCGAGCAGTACTTC.

On this clone itself: Germline and junction disagree at one end, which may indicate a read error. The chain employs TRBV10-3 and TRBJ2-1, with D hard to call. This CDR3 has 15 amino acids. CDR1 ENHRY and CDR2 SYGVKD come from the germline V gene. The CDR3 bases are TGTGCCACCGCCTCTCGGGTCACCTCCCACAATGAGCAGTTCTTC. It is translated as CATASRVTSHNEQFF.

The rearrangement links TRBV2 to TRBJ2-2, with D uncertain. The CDR3 is 13 residues long. CDR1 is SNHLY and CDR2 is FYNNEI in the germline V gene. Trimming pared 3 bases from V and 7 bases from J, leaving 9 bases between. The CDR3 sequence is CASSDEQVGELFF. CDR3 bases: TGTGCCAGCAGTGACGAGCAAGTCGGGGAGCTGTTTTTT.

The CDR3 nucleotides read TGTGCCAGCAGCTTAAGGGCTAGCGGAGCAGATACGCAGTATTTT. Translation gives CASSLRASGADTQYF. The chain employs TRBV7-9 and TRBJ2-3; 7 nucleotides align to TRBD2. CDR3 length equals 15 residues. Germline V lookup: CDR1 SEHNR, CDR2 FQNEAQ (reference sequence). The ends lost 2 bases at V and 4 bases at J; junction bases unmatched: 6.

This clone was observed a handful of times. The chain couples TRBV27 to TRBJ2-7, with TRBD2 matching over 8 bases. Unmatched junction bases numbered 5, after V lost 2 bases and J lost 2 bases. In germline, CDR1 is MNHEY, CDR2 SMNVEV (reference sequence). CDR3 length: 15 amino acids. For the CDR3, the DNA is TGTGCCAGCAGTTTACTAGCGGGCCTCACCTACGAGCAGTACTTC. Translated, it gives CASSLLAGLTYEQYF.

The chain uses TRBV7-6 and TRBJ2-2; TRBD1 matches at 9 bases. The germline gives CDR1 SGHVS, CDR2 FNYEAQ. V gave up 2 bases and J gave up 7 bases; unmatched junction bases: 5. This CDR3 comprises 15 residues. The CDR3 spells CASSLTGGSGGELFF. Written as DNA, the CDR3 is TGTGCCAGCAGCTTAACAGGGGGCTCGGGCGGGGAGCTGTTTTTT.

The chain has TRBV5-4 and TRBJ2-7; the match to TRBD1 covers 9 bases. Germline V gene lookup returns CDR1 SGHNT and CDR2 YYREEE (reference sequence). The CDR3 runs to 15 residues. V was clipped by 6 bases and J by 1 base; unmatched bases: 8. The CDR3 bases are TGTGCCAGCACCAGGACAGGGGATGGTTCCTACGAGCAGTACTTC. This codes for CASTRTGDGSYEQYF.

This clone has a handful of counts. The CDR3 reads CSVGQGSYDGYTF. The CDR3 DNA sequence: TGCAGCGTAGGGCAGGGAAGCTATGACGGCTACACCTTC. The chain uses TRBV29-1 and TRBJ1-2; possible D gene TRBD1, 5 bases. V lost 6 bases to trimming and J lost 8 bases, with 19 bases between them. Germline V lookup: CDR1 SQVTM, CDR2 ANQGSEA. The CDR3 sequence is 13 residues long.

This clone has just a few counts. Other DNA sequences from this sample encode an identical CDR3 as well. The chain has TRBV2 and TRBJ1-5; 7 bases agree with TRBD1. CDR1 is SNHLY, CDR2 FYNNEI, per germline. This CDR3 region has 13 residues. Trimming at V came to 4 bases and at J to 4 bases, leaving 1 base not matched to a gene. As DNA, the CDR3 is TGTGCCAGCAGTGGGACAGGTAATCAGCCCCAGCATTTT. Translated, it gives CASSGTGNQPQHF.

The chain is built from TRBV28 and TRBJ2-7; possible D gene TRBD1, 5 bases. The CDR3 contains 14 residues. Germline V gene sequence: CDR1 MDHEN, CDR2 SYDVKM. Between the trimmed V and J ends, which lost 3 bases and 0 bases, there was a span of 9 bases. The CDR3 spells CASSFQGLSYEQYF. CDR3 sequence (DNA): TGTGCCAGCAGTTTTCAGGGCCTCTCCTACGAGCAGTACTTC. The entire variable domain, with the rest obtained from reference TRBV28 and TRBJ2-7, is as follows: DVKVTQSSRYLVKRTGEKVFLECVQDMDHENMFWYRQDPGLGLRLIYFSYDVKMKEKGDIPEGYSVSREKKERFSLILESASTNQTSMYLCASSFQGLSYEQYFGPGTRLTVT.